This passage covers 22 T cell receptor beta chains from one sample sequenced in a study of blood T cell repertoires in COVID-19. Assay: immunoSEQ multiplex PCR; the TCRdb copy retains only in-frame clones and omits some. The sample lists under 250,000 clones; about 82% were seen once. Sequenced: PBMCs or T cells enriched from blood (not recorded which). The receptors were gathered from a woman aged 45-65 years with acute COVID-19.

This sequence joins TRBV2 and TRBJ1-5; D possibly corresponds to TRBD1 (5 bases). V lost 1 base to trimming and J lost 2 bases, with 12 bases between them. Germline CDR1 reads SNHLY; CDR2 reads FYNNEI. This CDR3 has 16 amino acids. The CDR3 here is CASSEGRRAGNQPQHF. Here the CDR3 DNA reads TGTGCCAGCAGTGAAGGTCGCAGGGCCGGCAATCAGCCCCAGCATTTT.

This clone was detected once. The rearrangement joins TRBV15 to TRBJ1-3; D is perhaps TRBD1 (5 bases). The CDR3 extends over 14 amino acids. The V end was cut by 1 base, the J end by 4 bases, with 8 bases between. CDR1 is LNHNV and CDR2 is YYDKDF in the germline V gene (reference sequence). In nucleotides, the CDR3 is TGTGCCACCAGCAGAGGGGGCAGCGGAAACACCATATATTTT. It yields the protein CATSRGGSGNTIYF.

This chain joins TRBV19 and TRBJ1-5, with TRBD1 matching over 9 bases. This CDR3 has 15 amino acids. Germline values: CDR1 LNHDA, CDR2 SQIVND (reference sequence). The V segment lost 7 bases and the J segment 6 bases; nucleotides outside the gene matches: 10. CDR3 amino acids: CASNTQGARGQPQHF. The CDR3 nucleotides read TGTGCCAGTAACACACAGGGGGCTCGGGGTCAGCCCCAGCATTTT.

The J gene is TRBJ2-2, the V gene TRBV6-2 or TRBV6-3, with a weak D call TRBD1 (7 bases). Deletions cut 4 bases from V and 1 base from J, with 13 bases between. The CDR3 is 16 amino acids. In germline, CDR1 is MNHEY, CDR2 SVGEGT. CDR3 residues: CASSLRQGGNTGELFF. The CDR3 nucleotides read TGTGCCAGCAGTTTAAGACAGGGAGGGAACACCGGGGAGCTGTTTTTT.

Comment on this clone: It may be a read error: a sequence one base away is much more abundant. The same CDR3 can be traced to other DNA sequences in this sample. The rearrangement uses TRBV3-1 (or the pseudogene TRBV3-2) and TRBJ1-5, with 8 bases fitting TRBD1. The V gene end was trimmed by 4 bases and the J gene end by 2 bases; junction bases not matched to a gene: 1. CDR3 length equals 14 residues. Germline V gene lookup returns CDR1 LGHDT and CDR2 YNNKEL (reference sequence). The CDR3 coding sequence is TGTGCCAGCAGCCCGACAGGGGGCAATCAGCCCCAGCATTTT. It yields the protein CASSPTGGNQPQHF.

The V and J genes are TRBV5-4 and TRBJ1-1; TRBD1 aligns across 8 bases. The junction had 3 bases not matched to a gene; V was cut back by 4 bases and J by 1 base. From germline, CDR1 is SGHNT and CDR2 YYREEE (reference sequence). The CDR3 has 14 residues. The CDR3 DNA is TGTGCCAGCAGCCCCGGGACAGGGAACACTGAAGCTTTCTTT. Protein sequence: CASSPGTGNTEAFF.

This rearrangement joins TRBV11-1 to TRBJ1-1; D is unclear. The CDR3 loop spans 13 amino acids. The germline CDR1 and CDR2 sequences are SGHAT and FQDESV (reference sequence). Trimming took off 5 bases at V and 4 bases at J, with 11 bases between the two ends. For the CDR3, the DNA is TGTGCCAGCAGCGACGTGGAGGGCACTGAAGCTTTCTTT. It translates to CASSDVEGTEAFF.

The V and J genes are TRBV29-1 and TRBJ1-2, with a possible D match to TRBD1 (5 bases). The CDR3 is 13 amino acids. Per germline, CDR1 SQVTM and CDR2 ANQGSEA. V was pared by 4 bases and J by 2 bases, with 11 bases between. The CDR3 nucleotides are TGCAGCGTTGCGTGGGGGGGAAACTATGGCTACACCTTC. This sequence encodes CSVAWGGNYGYTF.

The chain uses TRBV6-5 and TRBJ2-5; D might be TRBD2 (5 bases). V dropped 2 bases and J dropped 5 bases, with 15 bases sitting between them. Germline-derived CDR1 and CDR2 are MNHEY and SVGAGI. CDR3 size: 15 residues. Written as DNA, the CDR3 is TGTGCCAGCAGTTACAGTAGCGCGGAGCCGGAGACCCAGTACTTC. It yields the protein CASSYSSAEPETQYF.

This chain joins TRBV30 and TRBJ1-1, with D possibly TRBD1 on 6 matching bases. V lost 2 bases to trimming and J lost 0 bases, with 10 bases between them. The CDR3 is made up of 14 amino acids. Germline V gene lookup returns CDR1 GTSNPN and CDR2 SVGIG (reference sequence). CDR3 in amino acids: CAWSTGTLNTEAFF. In DNA form, the CDR3 reads TGTGCCTGGAGTACAGGGACCTTGAACACTGAAGCTTTCTTT. Filled out from reference TRBV30 and TRBJ1-1, the complete variable domain reads SQTIHQWPATLVQPVGSPLSLECTVEGTSNPNLYWYRQAAGRGLQLLFYSVGIGQISSEVPQNLSASRPQDRQFILSSKKLLLSDSGFYLCAWSTGTLNTEAFFGQGTRLTVV.

V and J are TRBV10-3 and TRBJ1-5, with a tentative D call TRBD1 (5 bases). Per the germline V gene, CDR1 is ENHRY and CDR2 is SYGVKD. With 8 bases removed from V and 0 bases from J, the gap between germline ends came to 8 bases. This CDR3 comprises 13 residues. The CDR3 DNA follows: TGTGCCATCGGGGCAAATAGCAATCAGCCCCAGCATTTT. Translating gives CAIGANSNQPQHF.

This clone was observed a single time. The chain carries TRBV6-2 or TRBV6-3 and TRBJ2-5, with D perhaps matching TRBD1 (5 bases). CDR3 length: 14 amino acids. The ends were cut back, 1 base at V and 5 bases at J, with 11 bases in the middle. Germline loops: CDR1 MNHEY, CDR2 SVGEGT. CDR3 sequence reads: CASSYFRAGETQYF. The CDR3 DNA reads as TGTGCCAGCAGTTACTTCAGGGCAGGGGAGACCCAGTACTTC.

The chain has TRBV10-3 and TRBJ2-7, with 11 bases fitting TRBD2. The CDR3 covers 14 residues. Germline-derived CDR1 and CDR2 are ENHRY and SYGVKD. J was trimmed by 1 base and V by 10 bases; bases with no gene match: 6. The CDR3 here is CATSGTSGSYEQYF. The CDR3 DNA follows: TGTGCCACCTCCGGGACTAGCGGATCCTACGAGCAGTACTTC.

This sequence joins TRBV7-6 and TRBJ1-3, with unresolved D. The CDR3 sequence is 17 residues long. Trimming removed 4 bases from V and 0 bases from J, with 16 bases in between. Germline CDR1 is SGHVS and CDR2 is FNYEAQ. The DNA for the CDR3 is TGTGCCAGCAGCTCAGGATTAGGAGGCCTCTCTGGAAACACCATATATTTT. Protein sequence: CASSSGLGGLSGNTIYF.

V is TRBV30 and J is TRBJ1-1; D perhaps matches TRBD1 (5 bases). V was cut by 2 bases and J by 10 bases, with 11 bases left in between. The CDR3 covers 11 residues. Germline assignment: CDR1 GTSNPN and CDR2 SVGIG (reference sequence). CDR3 nucleotides: TGTGCCTGGAGTTTGGGGCCCGGAGCTTTCTTT. This encodes CAWSLGPGAFF.

This chain uses TRBV5-1 with TRBJ2-1; no clear D. V dropped 3 bases and J dropped 8 bases, with 15 bases sitting between them. This CDR3 spans 14 amino acids. Germline CDR1 and CDR2: SGHRS and YFSETQ. The CDR3 loop reads CASSSDSEVDEQFF. DNA of the CDR3: TGCGCCAGCAGCTCCGACTCTGAGGTCGATGAGCAGTTCTTC.

The rearrangement joins TRBV29-1 to TRBJ1-1; D remains ambiguous. CDR1 SQVTM and CDR2 ANQGSEA come from the germline V gene. This CDR3 contains 12 residues. V shed 2 bases and J shed 1 base, with 5 bases lying between them. Here the CDR3 DNA reads TGCAGCGTTGAATCTTCGAACACTGAAGCTTTCTTT. It codes for CSVESSNTEAFF.

V gene TRBV13 combines with J gene TRBJ1-4, with 9 bases lining up with TRBD1. V was pared by 4 bases and J by 2 bases, with 5 bases of the junction left unmatched. The V gene's germline CDR1 is PRHDT and CDR2 FYEKMQ (reference sequence). This CDR3 comprises 16 residues. The CDR3: CASSSQGAGTNEKLFF. The DNA of the CDR3 is TGTGCCAGCAGCTCACAGGGGGCAGGGACTAATGAAAAACTGTTTTTT.

The chain has TRBV25-1 and TRBJ2-7; TRBD1 might be the D (6 bases). In germline, CDR1 is MGHDK, CDR2 SYGVNS. The CDR3 is 12 amino acids. Trimming removed 6 bases at V and 3 bases at J, with 9 bases between. CDR3 nucleotides: TGTGCCAGCAGGGACAGCCTCTACGAGCAGTACTTC. As protein: CASRDSLYEQYF.

Comment on this clone: The identical CDR3 is also encoded by other nucleotide sequences in the sample. The chain has TRBV9 and TRBJ2-7, with D perhaps TRBD2 (7 bases). Germline lookup yields CDR1 SGDLS and CDR2 YYNGEE. The CDR3 is 15 residues long. V shed 5 bases and J shed 3 bases, with 18 bases lying between them. The CDR3 region is CASRGGRGALYEQYF. CDR3 bases: TGTGCCAGCAGGGGGGGACGGGGGGCCCTCTACGAGCAGTACTTC.

The V call is TRBV5-6, the J call TRBJ1-6; no clear D. The V and J ends lost 0 bases and 9 bases respectively, with 10 bases between them. CDR1 is SGHDT and CDR2 is YYEEEE in the germline V gene. This CDR3 has 14 amino acids. The CDR3 DNA follows: TGTGCCAGCAGCTTGGTACCCCCGGGTTCACCCCTCCACTTT. This gives the protein CASSLVPPGSPLHF.

The rearrangement uses TRBV5-1 and TRBJ2-3, with D tentatively TRBD1 (6 bases). The CDR3 length is 15 residues. Germline V gives CDR1 SGHRS, CDR2 YFSETQ. The V end was cut by 2 bases, the J end by 0 bases, with 10 bases between. The CDR3 nucleotides read TGCGCCAGCAGCTTCCAGGGGTTGAGCACAGATACGCAGTATTTT. Its protein product is CASSFQGLSTDTQYF. The full variable domain, with the rest looked up from reference TRBV5-1 and TRBJ2-3, is KAGVTQTPRYLIKTRGQQVTLSCSPISGHRSVSWYQQTPGQGLQFLFEYFSETQRNKGNFPGRFSGRQFSNSRSEMNVSTLELGDSALYLCASSFQGLSTDTQYFGPGTRLTVL.